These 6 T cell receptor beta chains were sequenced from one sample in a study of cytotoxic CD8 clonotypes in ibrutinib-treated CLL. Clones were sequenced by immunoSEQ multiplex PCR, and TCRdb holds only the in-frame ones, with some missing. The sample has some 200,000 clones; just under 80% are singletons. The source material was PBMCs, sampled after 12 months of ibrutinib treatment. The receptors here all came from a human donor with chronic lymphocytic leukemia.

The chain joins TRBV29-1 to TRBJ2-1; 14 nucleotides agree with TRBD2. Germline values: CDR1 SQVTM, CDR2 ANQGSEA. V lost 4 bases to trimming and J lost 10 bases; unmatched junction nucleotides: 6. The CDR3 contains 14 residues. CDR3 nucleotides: TGCAGCGTTGCCGGACTAGCGGGAGGTGGCGAGCAGTTCTTC. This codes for CSVAGLAGGGEQFF.

CDR3 sequence (DNA): TGTGCCAGCAATGAGGGCGCAACTAATGAAAAACTGTTTTTT. This sequence encodes CASNEGATNEKLFF. The gene calls are TRBV6-1 and TRBJ1-4; D is uncertain. CDR1 MNHNS and CDR2 SASEGT come from the germline V gene. The CDR3 has 14 residues. The V and J ends lost 7 bases and 0 bases respectively, with 9 bases between them.

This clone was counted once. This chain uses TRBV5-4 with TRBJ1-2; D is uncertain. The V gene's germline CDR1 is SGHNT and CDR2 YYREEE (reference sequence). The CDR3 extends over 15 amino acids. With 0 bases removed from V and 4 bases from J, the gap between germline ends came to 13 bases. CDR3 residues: CASSLGQVQGYGYTF. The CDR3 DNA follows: TGTGCCAGCAGCTTGGGGCAGGTTCAAGGCTATGGCTACACCTTC. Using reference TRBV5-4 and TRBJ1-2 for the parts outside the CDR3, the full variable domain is ETGVTQSPTHLIKTRGQQVTLRCSSQSGHNTVSWYQQALGQGPQFIFQYYREEENGRGNFPPRFSGLQFPNYSSELNVNALELDDSALYLCASSLGQVQGYGYTFGSGTRLTVV.

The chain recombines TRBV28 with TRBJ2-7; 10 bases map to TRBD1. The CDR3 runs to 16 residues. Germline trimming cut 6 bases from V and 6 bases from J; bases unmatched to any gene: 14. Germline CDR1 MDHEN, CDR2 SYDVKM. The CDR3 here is CASREGVGTGVSEQYF. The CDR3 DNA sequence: TGTGCCAGCAGGGAAGGGGTCGGGACAGGGGTTTCCGAGCAGTACTTC.

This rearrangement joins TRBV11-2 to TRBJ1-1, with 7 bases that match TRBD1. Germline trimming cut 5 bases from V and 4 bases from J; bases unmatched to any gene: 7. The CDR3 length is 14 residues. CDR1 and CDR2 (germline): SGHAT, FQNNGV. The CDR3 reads CASSRGQWGTEAFF. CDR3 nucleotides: TGTGCCAGCAGCAGGGGACAGTGGGGCACTGAAGCTTTCTTT.

CDR3 loop: CAWTDRDGYTF. DNA of the CDR3: TGTGCCTGGACGGACAGGGACGGCTACACCTTC. The chain links TRBV30 to TRBJ1-2, with 8 bases fitting TRBD1. This CDR3 is built from 11 residues. Germline CDR1 and CDR2: GTSNPN and SVGIG (reference sequence). Unmatched junction bases numbered 3, after V lost 4 bases and J lost 8 bases.